A selection of T cell receptor beta chains follows, all from one sample in a study of follicular helper T cells after annual influenza vaccination. Sequencing used immunoSEQ multiplex PCR; TCRdb keeps in-frame clones, though not all of them. The data contain about 14,000 clones, 65% to 85% of them singletons. The material was CXCR5- memory CD4+ T cells sorted from blood, obtained on the day of influenza vaccination. The origin of the receptors is an adult who received the influenza vaccine. The CDR3 runs from the conserved cysteine through the conserved F or W. A D gene is named only where the DNA matches it firmly. Size is omitted from some rows. Given values are once, few, many or a class for expanded clones.

D: TRBD1; V: TRBV7-9; J: TRBJ1-1; size: NA; DNA: TGTGCCAGCAGCGGGACAGGGAATGTGAACACTGAAGCTTTCTTT; CDR3: CASSGTGNVNTEAFF
D: NA; V: TRBV4-2; J: TRBJ2-5; size: once; DNA: TGTGCCAGCAGCCCCAAGGGGACTCCGTCCCAAGAGACCCAGTACTTC; CDR3: CASSPKGTPSQETQYF
D: NA; V: TRBV11-2; J: TRBJ2-7; size: NA; DNA: TGTGCCAGCAGGTACCTAGGCGGCTACGAGCAGTACTTC; CDR3: CASRYLGGYEQYF
D: NA; V: TRBV14; J: TRBJ2-7; size: few; DNA: TGTGCCAGCAGCCTAAGGGCACTCTACGAGCAGTACTTC; CDR3: CASSLRALYEQYF
D: NA; V: TRBV7-2; J: TRBJ2-5; size: NA; DNA: TGTGCCAGCAGCTCAAGTTACATAATGGGGGGTACCCAGTACTTC; CDR3: CASSSSYIMGGTQYF
D: TRBD1; V: TRBV6-1; J: TRBJ1-1; size: NA; DNA: TGTGCCAGTGACAGGGACAGGTGGGGGGCTTTCTTT; CDR3: CASDRDRWGAFF
D: TRBD2; V: TRBV11-2; J: TRBJ2-7; size: NA; DNA: TGTGCCAGCAGCTTGACGACTAGCGGGGATCAGTACTTC; CDR3: CASSLTTSGDQYF
D: TRBD2; V: TRBV9; J: TRBJ2-5; size: NA; DNA: TGTGCCAGCAGCGTAGATAGCGGGGACTTCCAAGAGACCCAGTACTTC; CDR3: CASSVDSGDFQETQYF
D: NA; V: TRBV5-4; J: TRBJ1-6; size: NA; DNA: TGTGCCAGCAGCTTCCAGACAGCACAGCGCTCCTATAATTCACCCCTCCACTTT; CDR3: CASSFQTAQRSYNSPLHF
D: NA; V: TRBV10-3; J: TRBJ2-3; size: NA; DNA: TGTGCCATCAGTGAGTCTGGAGGGGGGTCGCAGTATTTT; CDR3: CAISESGGGSQYF
D: TRBD1; V: TRBV5-6; J: TRBJ2-3; size: NA; DNA: TGTGCCAGCAGCTCAGGCGCTGACAGGGCCCAGGGACGGTATTTT; CDR3: CASSSGADRAQGRYF
D: TRBD2; V: TRBV5-4; J: TRBJ2-3; size: NA; DNA: TGTGCCAGCTTTAAAGCGGGGGGGAAAGAAGATACGCAGTATTTT; CDR3: CASFKAGGKEDTQYF
D: TRBD1; V: TRBV7-3; J: TRBJ1-2; size: NA; DNA: TGTGCCAGCAGCTTAGTTGCGGGACAGCAAGGTGGCTACACCTTC; CDR3: CASSLVAGQQGGYTF
D: NA; V: TRBV5-1; J: TRBJ1-1; size: NA; DNA: TGCGCCAGCAGCTCCACAGCGAACACTGAAGCTTTCTTT; CDR3: CASSSTANTEAFF
D: NA; V: TRBV11-2; J: TRBJ1-1; size: NA; DNA: TGTGCCAGCAGCACCGGGCCGGGGGGTGACACTGAAGCTTTCTTT; CDR3: CASSTGPGGDTEAFF